This T cell receptor beta chain emerged from a study of T cells in Graves' hyperthyroidism and ophthalmopathy. The wider study: The initial diagnosis was the point when peripheral blood was collected, ahead of any treatment. General study findings and limits: Among clonotypes expanded in thyroid above 0.001, most were also found in blood. Ophthalmopathy onset followed model prediction by a median roughly 6.5 months.

The source material, RNA transcripts, was used to amplify TCR beta CDR3 regions. A set of HTBI primers served as the primers for a first-round RT-PCR of the TCR CDR3. Using its own MiXCR run on the multiplex PCR reads, TCRdb lists one record per CDR3 protein. The sample carries hundreds of thousands of distinct CDR3 sequences, over 15% recorded once. This clonotype was seen repeatedly, ten times or more. Its antigen is not identified. V lost 1 base to trimming and J lost 4 bases; unmatched junction nucleotides: 8. This CDR3 has 16 residues. Germline V gene sequence: CDR1 LGHDT, CDR2 YNNKEL (reference sequence).

Material for sequencing was blood. The TCR originated in a woman younger than 30 with Graves' ophthalmopathy. The rearrangement uses TRBV3-1 and TRBJ2-3; the match to TRBD2 covers 7 bases. This chain's CDR3 is CASSQGGRGSADTQYF. For the CDR3, the DNA is TGTGCCAGCAGCCAAGGAGGGCGGGGGTCGGCAGATACGCAGTATTTT.